This T cell receptor (beta chain) was observed in a study of shared clonotypes between healthy human individuals. Looking at the study overall: A donor's plate count was three for CD4 naive and three for CD4 memory; CD8 naive had two and CD8 memory one.

CDR1 SQVTM and CDR2 ANQGSEA come from the germline V gene. CDR3 length equals 13 residues. V was pared by 4 bases and J by 2 bases, with 10 bases between. Points from the study as a whole: All-four-donor shared clonotypes had higher generation probabilities than non-shared clonotypes did.

Details on this clone: Its target is not known.

Every donor, a Caucasian adult, lived in Nashville, Tennessee. The investigators split CD4+ cells into a CD45RA+ naive subset and a CD45RA-negative memory subset. Sequencing used immunoSEQ multiplex PCR; TCRdb keeps in-frame clones, though not all of them. The table has some 1.1 million clones, 70% to 85% seen once. This receptor was taken from a man in his late teens or twenties in good health. Some clones in this sample may be carry-over from other donors' samples. The V call is TRBV29-1, the J call TRBJ2-3; D is unresolved. Sequencing input: memory CD4+ T cells from PBMCs. Regarding subset: CD45RA-negative fraction. CDR3 nucleotides: TGCAGCGTTGTACCCGGAGCCACAGATACGCAGTATTTT. Its protein product is CSVVPGATDTQYF.